The clone carrying this TCR beta chain has just a few counts. What it binds is unknown. These data belong to a study of lymphopenia after photon versus proton radiotherapy. The CDR3 extends over 12 amino acids. CDR1 and CDR2 from the germline V gene are SGHAT and FQNNGV. The germline V and J ends were trimmed by 5 bases and 0 bases, with 4 bases remaining between them. Assay: immunoSEQ multiplex PCR; the TCRdb copy retains only in-frame clones and omits some. The repertoire has around 160,000 clones, roughly nine tenths of them found once; the top ten carry around 4.7%. Points from the study as a whole: Under photons, naive T cells and diversity fell while effector/memory populations rose. In patients who died, overall survival fell as post-nadir TCR diversity dropped more.

The chain links TRBV11-2 to TRBJ2-5; no clear D gene. The sequences come from peripheral blood, collected from a patient treated with photon-based radiotherapy. The source of this sequence is a man aged 45-65 years with gastric cancer. CDR3: CASSDHQETQYF. CDR3 DNA sequence: TGTGCCAGCAGCGACCACCAAGAGACCCAGTACTTC.